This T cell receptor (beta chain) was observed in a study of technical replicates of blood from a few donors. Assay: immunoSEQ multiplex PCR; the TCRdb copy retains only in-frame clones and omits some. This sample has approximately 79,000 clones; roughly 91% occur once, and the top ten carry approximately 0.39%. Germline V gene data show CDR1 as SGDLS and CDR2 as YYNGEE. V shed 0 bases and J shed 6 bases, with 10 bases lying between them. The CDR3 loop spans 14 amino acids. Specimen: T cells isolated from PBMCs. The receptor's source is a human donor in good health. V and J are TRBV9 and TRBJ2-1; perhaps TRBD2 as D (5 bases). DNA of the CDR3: TGTGCCAGCAGCGTAGGCGGGTTGGGCAATGAGCAGTTCTTC. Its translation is CASSVGGLGNEQFF.